This TCR beta chain was documented in a study of a mutant IDH1 vaccine in newly diagnosed glioma. Time point: week 11, during vaccination. Every single dose of the vaccine, 300 ug of mutant IDH1 20-mer peptide, came with topical imiquimod. Assay used: immunoSEQ multiplex PCR; TCRdb lists only in-frame clones, some missing. Of around 30,000 clones in the sample, around 87% are singletons; the top ten hold about a fifth. For this clone: As yet, its antigen is unknown.

Trimming pared 1 base from V and 1 base from J, leaving 14 bases between. The germline V gene encodes CDR1 SGHVS and CDR2 FQNEAQ. This CDR3 contains 17 residues. Sequences were derived from PBMCs, sampled from a glioma patient whose treatment included an IDH1 peptide vaccine. This sequence was found in a man between 18 and 35 years old with glioma. V and J are TRBV7-8 and TRBJ1-5; the D gene is possibly TRBD1 (6 bases). The CDR3 DNA follows: TGTGCCAGCAGCTTAGGGATTGCAGGGACAAGCAATCAGCCCCAGCATTTT. Its translation is CASSLGIAGTSNQPQHF.